A single sample is the source of the 4 T cell receptor beta chains below, sequenced in a study of blood T cell repertoires in COVID-19. Profiled with immunoSEQ multiplex PCR; TCRdb holds only in-frame clones, not every one. The table records some 70,000 clones, approximately 84% of them present only once. Sequenced material: peripheral blood. The source is a middle-aged man with COVID-19, enrolled during active disease.

The rearrangement links TRBV7-6 to TRBJ2-1; D not resolved. Germline-derived CDR1 and CDR2 are SGHVS and FNYEAQ. This CDR3 is built from 14 residues. V gave up 1 base and J gave up 10 bases, with 14 bases separating them. CDR3 residues: CASSLGPQNIEQFF. As DNA, the CDR3 is TGTGCCAGCAGCTTAGGCCCCCAGAACATAGAGCAGTTCTTC.

The J gene is TRBJ2-1, the V gene TRBV5-6, with TRBD1 matching over 7 bases. V gave up 4 bases and J gave up 13 bases; unmatched junction bases: 17. The CDR3 has 15 residues. Looked up from germline, CDR1 is SGHDT and CDR2 is YYEEEE. In DNA, the CDR3 is TGTGCCAGCAGCCCCGGGGCCTTACAGGGGCGGTTCCAGTTCTTC. Its translation: CASSPGALQGRFQFF. Full variable domain (outside the CDR3, taken from reference TRBV5-6 and TRBJ2-1): DAGVTQSPTHLIKTRGQQVTLRCSPKSGHDTVSWYQQALGQGPQFIFQYYEEEERQRGNFPDRFSGHQFPNYSSELNVNALLLGDSALYLCASSPGALQGRFQFFGPGTRLTVL.

The chain is built from TRBV4-1 and TRBJ2-2, with 7 bases aligning to TRBD2. V dropped 4 bases and J dropped 10; count of bases not matched to a gene: 9. The CDR3 has 14 residues. Per germline, CDR1 MGHRA and CDR2 YSYEKL. The CDR3 region has the DNA TGCGCCAGCAGCCCTGAACGGGGGGAAGAGGAGCTGTTTTTT. Protein: CASSPERGEEELFF.

The V and J genes are TRBV7-9 and TRBJ2-1; 10 bases map to TRBD1. With 9 bases clipped from V and 5 bases from J, the junction kept 7 bases outside the gene matches. Germline V CDR1 and CDR2: SEHNR, FQNEAQ (reference sequence). The CDR3 sequence is 14 residues long. The CDR3 DNA follows: TGTGCCAGTGCGGGACAGGGGTCCCACAATGAGCAGTTCTTC. It yields the protein CASAGQGSHNEQFF.